A single sample gave rise to the 2 T cell receptor beta chains below, sequenced in a study of T cell responses to AZD1222 COVID-19 vaccine. Sequencing was performed with immunoSEQ multiplex PCR; in TCRdb, only in-frame clones are kept and a portion is missing. The sample holds 89,000 or so clones, roughly 84% seen once. Specimen: peripheral blood, collected 28 days after the second AZD1222 dose. The source of these receptors is an adult who received the AZD1222 COVID-19 vaccine.

The DNA for the CDR3 is TGTGCCAGCAGCTATTTAGTCGGGACTAACTATGGCTACACCTTC. This translates into CASSYLVGTNYGYTF. The chain couples TRBV7-9 to TRBJ1-2; D not resolved. Trimming shortened V by 4 bases and J by 0 bases, and 12 bases separated the two germline ends. Germline loops: CDR1 SEHNR, CDR2 FQNEAQ (reference sequence). The CDR3 spans 15 residues. Supplemented by reference TRBV7-9 and TRBJ1-2, the full variable domain reads DTGVSQNPRHKITKRGQNVTFRCDPISEHNRLYWYRQTLGQGPEFLTYFQNEAQLEKSRLLSDRFSAERPKGSFSTLEIQRTEQGDSAMYLCASSYLVGTNYGYTFGSGTRLTVV.

J is TRBJ2-1 and V is TRBV20-1, with 8 positions matching TRBD2. The CDR3 extends over 17 amino acids. V lost 3 bases and J lost 0; bases outside the gene matches: 10. Per germline, CDR1 DFQATT and CDR2 SNEGSKA (reference sequence). This CDR3 reads CSASSQGRGGSYNEQFF. The CDR3 coding sequence is TGCAGTGCTAGTTCGCAGGGCCGGGGGGGCTCCTACAATGAGCAGTTCTTC.